Sequencing of this T cell receptor beta chain was carried out in a study of blood T cell repertoires in COVID-19. Study-level information: Donors in the United States, Italy and Spain gave samples during acute or convalescent COVID-19. PBMCs, B-cell-depleted T cells, or T cells were the source of the cDNA or gDNA that made up the material.

Methods used by the authors: From reference gene primer amplification, estimates of nucleated cell counts were derived. This table comes from immunoSEQ multiplex PCR, and its TCRdb copy is limited to in-frame clones, with some not included. V, J and clone size derive from that table, while D and trimming were established from the DNA sequence. The sample gives about 150,000 clones, under 90% of which show up once; roughly 0.52% is in the top ten. Germline V gives CDR1 MDHEN, CDR2 SYDVKM. CDR3 length: 14 amino acids. Trimming took 10 bases from V and 4 from J, leaving 14 bases between them. Sequencing was done on a sample of peripheral blood. The clonotype was recovered from a man aged 60-69 years with acute or convalescent COVID-19. This chain uses TRBV28 with TRBJ1-6; D not certain. The CDR3 sequence is CATSLTMYNSPLHF. The CDR3 DNA reads TGTGCCACCAGCTTGACAATGTATAATTCACCCCTCCACTTT.